Here is one T cell receptor beta chain with its context. The clone's antigen remains unknown. Qualities for individual bases were not recorded, and no much larger clone is one base off. The germline V end is reduced by 4 bases and the J end by 10 bases; junction bases left unmatched: 11. Spanning cysteine to phenylalanine, the CDR3 consists of 15 amino acids. This entry keeps only the CDR3 DNA: 45 bases, framed from base 1. For CDR1 and CDR2, the germline V gene (reference sequence) lists LGHDT and YNNKEL. A second Seattle source provided samples from volunteer blood donors who had recovered from COVID-19. The collaborating institutions used their own protocols to collect whole blood in K2EDTA tubes. For TCRbeta analysis, collaborators shipped samples in one of three forms: frozen whole blood, isolated PBMCs, or DNA extracted from either of those sample types. This specimen comes from a study of blood T cell repertoires in COVID-19 (dated by TCRdb to the early 2020s). Some background on the complete study: Samples covering the acute and convalescent phases of COVID-19 were provided by collaborators in the United States, Italy and Spain. The prospective study material was composed of cDNA or gDNA derived from T cells, B-cell-depleted T cells, or PBMCs. Subjects who had been exposed to COVID-19, were actively infected with it, or had recovered from it provided the deeply sampled blood TCRbeta repertoires that made up the dataset. The repertoires were made available in a free public database intended to serve as a resource for research on the immune response to SARS-CoV-2. Samples were obtained from the ongoing ImmuneRACE study (first 160 participants) and from 1,254 subjects provided by 6 global collaborators. Nearly every sample came with metadata listing a de-identified subject ID, COVID-19 status, age in years and sex. HLA class I and class II types, where available, came from metadata supplied by the sample provider rather than from assay-based typing.

Beyond this particular receptor, the publication reports: The amount of clinical and demographic metadata varied by source and participant and was provided uncurated.

The immunoSEQ Assay, a bias-controlled multiplex PCR, was used to amplify TCRbeta CDR3 regions from genomic DNA. Regarding the original processing steps: The number of nucleated cells in each sample was estimated from the amplification of reference gene primers within the assay. Sequence reads were collapsed and filtered to measure the absolute abundance of every unique TCRbeta CDR3 rearrangement. For each sample, productive Simpson clonality was calculated as the square root of Simpson's diversity index across productive rearrangements. TCRdb limited this immuneACCESS table to in-frame rearrangements with V and J called. A share of clones is missing; checked studies link under half to unresolved V genes, and the rest is unexplained. That table is the source of V, J and clone size, and D and trimming were worked out from the DNA. For this sample there are some 140,000 clones; 60% to 80% appear just once. The top ten clonotypes cover around 9.9% of the sample.

The receptor chain draws on TRBV3-1 (or the pseudogene TRBV3-2) and TRBJ2-5; TRBD2 lines up with 11 middle nucleotides. This receptor was taken from a man between 60 and 70 years old who had recovered from COVID-19. Sequences were obtained from peripheral blood. The CDR3 region reads CASSPLAGGRKGQYF. The nucleotide sequence reads as follows: TGTGCCAGCAGCCCCTTAGCGGGGGGGAGAAAGGGCCAGTACTTC.